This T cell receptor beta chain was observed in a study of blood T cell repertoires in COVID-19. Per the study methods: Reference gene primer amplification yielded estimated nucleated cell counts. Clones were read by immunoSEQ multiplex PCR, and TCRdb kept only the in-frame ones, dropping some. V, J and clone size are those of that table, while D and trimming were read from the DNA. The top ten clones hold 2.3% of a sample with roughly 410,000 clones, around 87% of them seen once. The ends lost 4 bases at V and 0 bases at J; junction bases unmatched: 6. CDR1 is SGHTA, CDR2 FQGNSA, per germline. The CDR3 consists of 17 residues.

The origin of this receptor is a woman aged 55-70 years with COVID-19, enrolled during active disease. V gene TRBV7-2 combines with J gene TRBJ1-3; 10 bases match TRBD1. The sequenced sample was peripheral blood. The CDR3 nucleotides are TGTGCCAGCAGCTCGGGACAGGGGCCAGACTCTGGAAACACCATATATTTT. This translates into CASSSGQGPDSGNTIYF.